There are a few counts of the clone carrying this T cell receptor (beta chain). As yet, its antigen is unknown. Gene names refer to mouse genes. The read stops 4 residues short of the end of the CDR3; the missing end is completed from the germline J gene. This record belongs to a study of CD8+ T cells in alopecia areata. Looking at the study overall: C3H/HeJ donors aged roughly 6-12 months with spontaneous alopecia supplied skin grafted onto roughly 6-10-week-old female C3H/HeJ mice.

Whole-study results and caveats: Lesional scalp, notably in alopecia totalis/universalis, had clonality above that of normal scalp. When scalp samples are sequenced, resident alphabeta T cells of normal skin are also captured. TCRs were shared less clearly across patients than in mice, possibly for HLA-related reasons.

Per germline, CDR1 MNHDT and CDR2 YYDKIL. The CDR3 totals 13 residues. It was cDNA, reverse transcribed from extracted RNA, that served as the sequencing template. Produced via immunoSEQ multiplex PCR; TCRdb's table is partial and in-frame only. The sample holds more than 250,000 clones, and no clone turns up only once. Cells pooled from cutaneous lymph nodes were sorted on CD4, CD8alpha, NKG2D, NKG2ACE and other markers. The chain uses TRBV17 and TRBJ1-1; perhaps TRBD1 as D (5 bases). The material sequenced was CD4+ T cells sorted from a lymph node. The receptor was isolated from a C3H/HeJ mouse with alopecia areata. The MHC haplotype of this mouse line is H2-k. Incomplete CDR3 DNA: TGTGCTAGCAGTAGAGATCCGGGGGGA. Its translation: CASSRDPGG. The complete CDR3 sequence is CASSRDPGGEVFF.